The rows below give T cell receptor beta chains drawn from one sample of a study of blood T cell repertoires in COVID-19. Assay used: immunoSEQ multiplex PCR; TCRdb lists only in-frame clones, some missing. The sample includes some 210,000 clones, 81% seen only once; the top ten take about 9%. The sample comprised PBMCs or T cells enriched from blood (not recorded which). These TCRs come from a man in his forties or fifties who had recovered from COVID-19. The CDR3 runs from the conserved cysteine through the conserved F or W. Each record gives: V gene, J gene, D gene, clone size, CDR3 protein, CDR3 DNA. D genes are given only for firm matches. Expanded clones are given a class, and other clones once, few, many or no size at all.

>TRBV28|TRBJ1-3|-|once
CASSPTGRGVGNTIYF
TGTGCCAGCAGTCCAACAGGGAGAGGGGTTGGAAACACCATATATTTT
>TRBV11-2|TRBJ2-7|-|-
CASSFITEQGYEQYF
TGTGCCAGCAGCTTCATAACGGAGCAGGGCTACGAGCAGTACTTC
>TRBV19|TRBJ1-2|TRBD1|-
CASSDRAYGYTF
TGTGCCAGTAGCGACAGGGCCTATGGCTACACCTTC
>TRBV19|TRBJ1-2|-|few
CASSITAGDLYGYTF
TGTGCCAGTAGTATAACGGCAGGGGACCTCTATGGCTACACCTTC
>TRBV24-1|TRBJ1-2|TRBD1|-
CATSEDRPPWSYTF
TGTGCCACCAGTGAGGACAGGCCCCCTTGGAGCTACACCTTC
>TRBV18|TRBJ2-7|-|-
CASSPPFITYEQYF
TGTGCCAGCTCACCACCCTTTATTACCTACGAGCAGTACTTC
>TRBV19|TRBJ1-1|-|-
CATKNTEAFF
TGTGCCACCAAGAACACTGAAGCTTTCTTT
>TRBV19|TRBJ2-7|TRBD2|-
CASSNSGGTPYEQYF
TGTGCCAGTAGCAATAGCGGGGGGACCCCCTACGAGCAGTACTTC
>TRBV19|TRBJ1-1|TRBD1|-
CASRGQGENTEAFF
TGTGCCAGTAGGGGACAGGGGGAGAACACTGAAGCTTTCTTT
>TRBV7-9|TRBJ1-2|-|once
CASSLIGQGRDGYTF
TGTGCCAGCAGCCTCATAGGGCAGGGGCGAGATGGCTACACCTTC
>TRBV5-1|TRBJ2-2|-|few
CASSLGPGGSTGELFF
TGCGCCAGCAGCTTGGGGCCAGGGGGGAGCACCGGGGAGCTGTTTTTT
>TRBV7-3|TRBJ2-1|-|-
CASSLNAYNEQFF
TGTGCCAGCAGCTTAAACGCGTACAATGAGCAGTTCTTC
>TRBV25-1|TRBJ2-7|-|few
CASSGLQGYEQYF
TGTGCCAGCAGTGGATTACAGGGCTACGAGCAGTACTTC
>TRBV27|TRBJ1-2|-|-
CASSLTINYGYTF
TGTGCCAGCAGTTTAACTATTAACTATGGCTACACCTTC
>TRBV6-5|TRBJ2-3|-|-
CASRPRGATDTQYF
TGTGCCAGCAGGCCCAGGGGGGCCACAGATACGCAGTATTTT
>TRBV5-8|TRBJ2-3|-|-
CASSSIRGGSGTDTQYF
TGTGCCAGCAGCTCCATCAGGGGTGGGAGTGGCACAGATACGCAGTATTTT
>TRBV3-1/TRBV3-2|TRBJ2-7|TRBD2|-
CASSQGPTSGNEQYF
TGTGCCAGCAGCCAAGGACCTACTAGCGGGAACGAGCAGTACTTC
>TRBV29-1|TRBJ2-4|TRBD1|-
CSVHRGGIQYF
TGCAGCGTCCACAGGGGTGGCATTCAGTACTTC
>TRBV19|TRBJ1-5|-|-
CASSSQGFQPQHF
TGTGCCAGTAGTTCCCAGGGTTTTCAGCCCCAGCATTTT
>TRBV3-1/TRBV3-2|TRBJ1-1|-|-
CASSQARGGTEAFF
TGTGCCAGCAGCCAAGCCAGGGGCGGGACTGAAGCTTTCTTT
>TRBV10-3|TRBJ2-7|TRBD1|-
CAISQGQTLEQYF
TGTGCCATCAGTCAGGGACAGACTCTTGAGCAGTACTTC
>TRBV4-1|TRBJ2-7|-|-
CASSRFGAGSPREQYF
TGCGCCAGCAGCAGATTTGGGGCGGGATCACCCCGCGAGCAGTACTTC
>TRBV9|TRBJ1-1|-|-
CASSRSPSTEAFF
TGTGCCAGCAGCCGTAGTCCGAGCACTGAAGCTTTCTTT
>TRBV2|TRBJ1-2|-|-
CASSEAEGYGYTF
TGTGCCAGCAGTGAAGCGGAGGGGTATGGCTACACCTTC
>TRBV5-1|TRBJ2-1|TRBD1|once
CASSPGTGNEQFF
TGCGCCAGCAGCCCTGGGACAGGTAATGAGCAGTTCTTC
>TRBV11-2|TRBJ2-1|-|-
CASSLEFQFNEQFF
TGTGCCAGCAGCTTAGAGTTCCAGTTCAATGAGCAGTTCTTC
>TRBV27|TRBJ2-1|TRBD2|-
CASSFGLAGGPGEQFF
TGTGCCAGCAGTTTTGGACTAGCGGGGGGACCGGGTGAGCAGTTCTTC
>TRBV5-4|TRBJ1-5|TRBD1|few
CASSLGGTGNQPQHF
TGTGCCAGCAGCTTGGGGGGGACAGGCAATCAGCCCCAGCATTTT
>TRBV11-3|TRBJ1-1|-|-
CASSLVGNTEAFF
TGTGCCAGCAGCTTAGTCGGTAACACTGAAGCTTTCTTT
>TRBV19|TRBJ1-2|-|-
CASNTGMGRLNYGYTF
TGTGCCAGTAATACCGGGATGGGCAGACTAAACTATGGCTACACCTTC
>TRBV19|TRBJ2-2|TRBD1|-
CASSPLLRDSLTNTGELFF
TGTGCCAGTAGTCCCCTCCTACGGGACAGCCTTACGAACACCGGGGAGCTGTTTTTT
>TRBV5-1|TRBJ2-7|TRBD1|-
CASSLGDRGSEQYF
TGCGCCAGCAGCTTGGGGGACAGGGGGTCCGAGCAGTACTTC
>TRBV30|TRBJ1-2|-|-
CAWSVGGGYTF
TGTGCCTGGAGTGTTGGGGGGGGCTACACCTTC
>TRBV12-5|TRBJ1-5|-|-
CASGHRDNQPQHF
TGTGCTAGTGGCCACCGAGACAATCAGCCCCAGCATTTT
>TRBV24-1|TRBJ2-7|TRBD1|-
CATSEAGTEAYEQYF
TGTGCCACCAGTGAAGCCGGGACAGAGGCCTACGAGCAGTACTTC
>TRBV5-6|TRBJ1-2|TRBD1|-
CASRLPGTGGAGYTF
TGTGCCAGCAGGCTCCCCGGGACAGGGGGCGCCGGCTACACCTTC
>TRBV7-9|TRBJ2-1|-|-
CASSLTAGGNEQFF
TGTGCCAGCAGCTTAACGGCGGGTGGCAATGAGCAGTTCTTC
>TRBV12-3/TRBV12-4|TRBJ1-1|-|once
CASRQGLNTEAFF
TGTGCCAGCAGACAGGGCCTGAACACTGAAGCTTTCTTT
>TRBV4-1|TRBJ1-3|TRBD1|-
CASSQVKGAGGNTIYF
TGCGCCAGCAGCCAAGTCAAGGGGGCCGGTGGAAACACCATATATTTT
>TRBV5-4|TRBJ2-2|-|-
CASSLAWSGSGELFF
TGTGCCAGCAGCTTGGCATGGTCAGGATCCGGGGAGCTGTTTTTT
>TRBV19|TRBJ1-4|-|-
CASARGGINEKLFF
TGTGCCAGTGCGCGGGGGGGGATTAATGAAAAACTGTTTTTT
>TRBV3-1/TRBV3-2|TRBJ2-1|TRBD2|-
CASSQVTGTSGYNEQFF
TGTGCCAGCAGCCAAGTCACCGGGACTAGCGGATACAATGAGCAGTTCTTC
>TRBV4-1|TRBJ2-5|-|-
CASSRYSYQETQYF
TGCGCCAGCAGCCGGTACAGTTATCAAGAGACCCAGTACTTC
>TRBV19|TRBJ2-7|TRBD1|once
CASSITGTAYEQYF
TGTGCCAGTAGTATAACCGGGACAGCCTACGAGCAGTACTTC
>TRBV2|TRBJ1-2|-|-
CASSKTGYGYTF
TGTGCCAGCAGCAAAACAGGGTATGGCTACACCTTC
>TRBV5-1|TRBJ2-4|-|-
CASSLDSFQNIQYF
TGCGCCAGCAGCTTGGACAGTTTCCAAAACATTCAGTACTTC
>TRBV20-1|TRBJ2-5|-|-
CSGQLGETQYF
TGCAGTGGACAGCTCGGGGAGACCCAGTACTTC
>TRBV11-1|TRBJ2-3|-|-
CASSLGGDTQYF
TGTGCCAGCAGCCTCGGAGGGGATACGCAGTATTTT
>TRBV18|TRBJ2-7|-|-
CASSPGGPMSPYEQYF
TGTGCCAGCTCACCGGGAGGACCCATGTCCCCTTACGAGCAGTACTTC
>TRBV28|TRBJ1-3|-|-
CASRKLGSGNTIYF
TGTGCCAGCCGGAAACTAGGCTCTGGAAACACCATATATTTT